These 20 T cell receptor beta chains share one sample of origin, sequenced in a study of shared clonotypes between healthy human individuals. Assay used: immunoSEQ multiplex PCR; TCRdb lists only in-frame clones, some missing. The sample holds around 990,000 clones, approximately 80% seen once. The sample comprised memory CD4+ T cells from PBMCs. Stated subset: CD45RA-negative fraction. These receptor sequences come from a man aged 18-30 years in good health. Some clones in this sample may be carry-over from other donors' samples.

The chain uses TRBV7-2 and TRBJ2-1; D is undetermined. Trimming stripped 5 bases from V and 8 bases from J, with 16 bases between. The CDR3 has 14 residues. Germline CDR1 is SGHTA and CDR2 is FQGNSA. In nucleotides, the CDR3 is TGTGCCAGCAGCCCGGGCCTAGTTTCCGATGAGCAGTTCTTC. It is translated as CASSPGLVSDEQFF.

The chain employs TRBV2 and TRBJ1-2; possible D gene TRBD1, 5 bases. The CDR3 spans 13 residues. V was clipped by 3 bases and J by 3 bases, with 8 bases between them. CDR1 and CDR2 from the germline V gene are SNHLY and FYNNEI. In DNA, the CDR3 is TGTGCCAGCAGTGAGGGGACGCACTATGGCTACACCTTC. It codes for CASSEGTHYGYTF.

J is TRBJ2-2 and V is TRBV7-9, with TRBD2 as a possible D gene (6 bases). Germline V gene data show CDR1 as SEHNR and CDR2 as FQNEAQ (reference sequence). With 7 bases removed from V and 5 bases from J, the gap between germline ends came to 14 bases. This CDR3 has 14 residues. Here the CDR3 reads CASTVDYQTGELFF. For the CDR3, the DNA is TGTGCCAGCACTGTGGACTATCAAACCGGGGAGCTGTTTTTT.

The V call is TRBV28, the J call TRBJ1-2; D not certain. V dropped 2 bases and J dropped 0 bases, with 7 bases sitting between them. This CDR3 is built from 14 residues. Germline V gene lookup returns CDR1 MDHEN and CDR2 SYDVKM. In nucleotides, the CDR3 is TGTGCCAGCAGTTTAGCGTGGGCTAACTATGGCTACACCTTC. Encoded protein: CASSLAWANYGYTF.

The V and J genes are TRBV21-1 and TRBJ2-7; TRBD1 reflects the table's D call only, with no check against the DNA. TRBV21-1 is flagged as a pseudogene. This CDR3 is 15 amino acids long. In DNA, the CDR3 is TGTGCCAGCAGCGAAGTGGGACAGAACTCCTACGAGCAGTACTTC. Translated: CASSEVGQNSYEQYF.

This chain's CDR3 is CASSHSGTGGHEQYF. The DNA for the CDR3 is TGTGCCAGCAGCCACTCCGGGACAGGGGGGCACGAGCAGTACTTC. This chain joins TRBV28 and TRBJ2-7; 11 bases fit TRBD1. This CDR3 is 15 amino acids long. V gave up 6 bases and J gave up 5 bases; unmatched junction bases: 9. CDR1 and CDR2 (germline): MDHEN, SYDVKM.

The rearrangement uses TRBV10-3 and TRBJ2-1; 7 positions agree with TRBD2. There are 17 residues in the CDR3. The V gene end was trimmed by 7 bases and the J gene end by 6 bases; junction bases not matched to a gene: 18. CDR1 and CDR2 (germline): ENHRY, SYGVKD. CDR3 sequence reads: CAITHSSGLGSLNEQFF. CDR3 DNA: TGTGCCATCACCCACAGTTCCGGACTAGGATCCCTCAATGAGCAGTTCTTC.

The chain's CDR3 is CASSLAGRGTDTQYF. In nucleotides, the CDR3 is TGTGCCAGCAGCTTGGCCGGGAGGGGAACAGATACGCAGTATTTT. The chain uses TRBV5-6 and TRBJ2-3; 8 positions match TRBD2. The CDR3 spans 15 residues. V dropped 0 bases and J dropped 3; count of bases not matched to a gene: 3. Germline CDR1 reads SGHDT; CDR2 reads YYEEEE.

The chain employs TRBV28 and TRBJ2-6; 12 positions agree with TRBD2. J gave up 4 bases and V 4 bases, and 8 bases lay outside the gene matches. Germline V gives CDR1 MDHEN, CDR2 SYDVKM. The CDR3 runs 18 residues. The CDR3: CASSSSGRAWYGANVLTF. The DNA of the CDR3 is TGTGCCAGCAGTTCTAGCGGGAGGGCTTGGTACGGGGCCAACGTCCTGACTTTC. Supplemented by reference TRBV28 and TRBJ2-6, the full variable domain reads DVKVTQSSRYLVKRTGEKVFLECVQDMDHENMFWYRQDPGLGLRLIYFSYDVKMKEKGDIPEGYSVSREKKERFSLILESASTNQTSMYLCASSSSGRAWYGANVLTFGAGSRLTVL.

This clone was seen just once. The chain joins TRBV6-1 to TRBJ2-7; 9 bases are a match to TRBD1. In germline, CDR1 is MNHNS, CDR2 SASEGT. Trimming at V came to 6 bases and at J to 3 bases, leaving 9 bases not matched to a gene. This CDR3 comprises 15 residues. This chain's CDR3 is CASSKTGTGLYEQYF. In DNA form, the CDR3 reads TGTGCCAGCAGCAAGACCGGGACAGGGCTCTACGAGCAGTACTTC.

Concerning this clone: Other DNA sequences in the sample encode the same CDR3. The V and J genes are TRBV9 and TRBJ2-6; the D is unclear. The V gene lost 2 bases and the J gene lost 0 bases, with 6 bases spanning the gap. CDR1 SGDLS and CDR2 YYNGEE come from the germline V gene. The CDR3 contains 15 residues. CDR3 nucleotide sequence: TGTGCCAGCAGCGTTGGGGTCTCTGGGGCCAACGTCCTGACTTTC. Translated, it gives CASSVGVSGANVLTF.

This clone was seen a few times. This is likely an artifact of a read error, given a far larger clone one base away. The same CDR3 arises from other DNA sequences in this sample as well. The chain joins TRBV6-4 to TRBJ2-2; no reliable D call. The CDR3 is 16 amino acids. V dropped 0 bases and J dropped 2 bases, with 10 bases sitting between them. Germline CDR1 MRHNA, CDR2 SNTAGT. The CDR3 DNA reads as TGTGCCAGCAGTGACTCGGCAGAGTCCAACACCGGGGAGCTGTTTTTT. This translates into CASSDSAESNTGELFF.

The J gene is TRBJ1-5, the V gene TRBV2; possibly TRBD1 for D (5 bases). V lost 8 bases, J lost 5 bases, and 16 bases lay in between. The length of the CDR3 is 14 residues. Per the germline V gene, CDR1 is SNHLY and CDR2 is FYNNEI. The CDR3 loop is CASQGPVKDQPQHF. The CDR3 DNA follows: TGTGCCAGCCAGGGACCAGTCAAGGATCAGCCCCAGCATTTT.

The chain has TRBV4-1 and TRBJ2-3; D is unclear. The CDR3 has 14 residues. Trimming took off 4 bases at V and 5 bases at J, with 13 bases between the two ends. Germline V gene sequence: CDR1 MGHRA, CDR2 YSYEKL. The chain's CDR3 is CASSPALRRDTQYF. DNA of the CDR3: TGCGCCAGCAGCCCCGCGTTGAGGCGAGATACGCAGTATTTT.

The chain uses TRBV6-5 and TRBJ1-1, with 11 bases aligning to TRBD1. From germline, CDR1 is MNHEY and CDR2 SVGAGI. The CDR3 covers 15 residues. V was clipped by 0 bases and J by 8 bases; unmatched bases: 5. CDR3 sequence reads: CASSYSQWTGGEAFF. The CDR3 coding sequence is TGTGCCAGCAGTTACTCCCAGTGGACAGGGGGCGAAGCTTTCTTT.

The chain uses TRBV5-8 and TRBJ2-2; D gene unclear. The CDR3 is made up of 13 amino acids. Trimming shortened V by 5 bases and J by 4 bases, and 9 bases separated the two germline ends. The germline CDR1 and CDR2 sequences are SGHTS and YDEGEE. CDR3 residues: CASSRSRTGELFF. The DNA of the CDR3 is TGTGCCAGCAGTAGGTCCCGCACCGGGGAGCTGTTTTTT. Full variable domain (missing parts from reference TRBV5-8 and TRBJ2-2): EAGVTQSPTHLIKTRGQQATLRCSPISGHTSVYWYQQALGLGLQFLLWYDEGEERNRGNFPPRFSGRQFPNYSSELNVNALELEDSALYLCASSRSRTGELFFGEGSRLTVL.

V usage is TRBV14 and J usage is TRBJ2-1, with TRBD1 as a possible D gene (5 bases). The CDR3 totals 17 residues. V lost 2 bases and J lost 3, with 17 bases in between. CDR1 is SGHDN, CDR2 FVKESK, per germline. The CDR3 DNA sequence: TGTGCCAGCAGCCAATCCCCCTCAGGGCTCCTCTACAATGAGCAGTTCTTC. This encodes CASSQSPSGLLYNEQFF.

V usage is TRBV11-2 and J usage is TRBJ2-1, with 13 bases aligning to TRBD2. From germline, CDR1 is SGHAT and CDR2 FQNNGV. The length of the CDR3 is 17 residues. V lost 7 bases to trimming and J lost 0 bases; unmatched junction nucleotides: 6. CDR3: CASKGTSGASSYNEQFF. CDR3 nucleotides: TGTGCCAGCAAGGGGACTAGCGGGGCGAGCTCCTACAATGAGCAGTTCTTC.

This chain connects TRBV6-1 to TRBJ1-1, with 8 bases fitting TRBD1. The germline V gene has CDR1 MNHNS and CDR2 SASEGT. This CDR3 contains 14 residues. Germline trimming cut 6 bases from V and 5 bases from J; bases unmatched to any gene: 8. In DNA, the CDR3 is TGTGCCAGCAGACAAGGTACAGGGGGAACTGAAGCTTTCTTT. Residues: CASRQGTGGTEAFF.

This chain links TRBV9 with TRBJ2-3; D gene uncertain. The V gene's germline CDR1 is SGDLS and CDR2 YYNGEE. This CDR3 has 14 amino acids. V gave up 0 bases and J gave up 2 bases, with 7 bases separating them. CDR3 DNA sequence: TGTGCCAGCAGCGTAGGGTCAGCCACAGATACGCAGTATTTT. Translating gives CASSVGSATDTQYF. Looking up the rest from reference TRBV9 and TRBJ2-3 gives the full variable domain: DSGVTQTPKHLITATGQRVTLRCSPRSGDLSVYWYQQSLDQGLQFLIQYYNGEERAKGNILERFSAQQFPDLHSELNLSSLELGDSALYFCASSVGSATDTQYFGPGTRLTVL.